Listed below are T cell receptor beta chains from one sample, sequenced in a study of T cell changes during pregnancy in multiple sclerosis. The data were produced by immunoSEQ multiplex PCR, yet TCRdb's version contains in-frame clones alone and is incomplete. The table includes tens of thousands of clones, 85% to 95% detected once. The sample in question was CD4+ T cells from peripheral blood mononuclear cells, obtained in the third trimester of pregnancy. Receptor source: a female donor with multiple sclerosis, enrolled in a pregnancy study. Each CDR3 is given with its conserved first and last residue. Each record gives: D gene, J gene, V gene, clone size, CDR3 protein, CDR3 DNA. A D gene is named only where the DNA matches it firmly. Size is stated for part of the rows, as once, few or many counts, or as a class when the clone is expanded.

D: TRBD2
J: TRBJ2-1
V: TRBV6-1
size: NA
CDR3: CASSASGSSYNEQFF
DNA: TGTGCCAGCAGTGCAAGCGGGAGCTCCTACAATGAGCAGTTCTTC

D: TRBD1
J: TRBJ2-7
V: TRBV10-3
size: once
CDR3: CAISLVGQGYYEQYF
DNA: TGTGCCATCAGCTTGGTGGGACAGGGTTACTACGAGCAGTACTTC

D: TRBD1
J: TRBJ2-5
V: TRBV7-6
size: NA
CDR3: CASTRGLETQYF
DNA: TGTGCCAGCACGAGGGGGCTTGAGACCCAGTACTTC

D: TRBD2
J: TRBJ2-1
V: TRBV29-1
size: NA
CDR3: CGAGRYNEQFF
DNA: TGCGGAGCGGGACGATACAATGAGCAGTTCTTC

D: NA
J: TRBJ1-5
V: TRBV10-1
size: NA
CDR3: CASSEGGNSNQPQHF
DNA: TGCGCCAGCAGTGAGGGGGGGAATAGCAATCAGCCCCAGCATTTT

D: NA
J: TRBJ1-2
V: TRBV16
size: NA
CDR3: CASSQSMGGGYGYTF
DNA: TGTGCCAGCAGCCAATCGATGGGGGGAGGCTATGGCTACACCTTC

D: NA
J: TRBJ2-3
V: TRBV6-1
size: NA
CDR3: CASSEALGVDTQYF
DNA: TGTGCCAGCAGTGAAGCGCTAGGTGTAGATACGCAGTATTTT

D: NA
J: TRBJ2-7
V: TRBV5-4
size: NA
CDR3: CASSVGGQSSYEQYF
DNA: TGTGCCAGCAGTGTAGGAGGTCAGAGCTCCTACGAGCAGTACTTC

D: NA
J: TRBJ1-4
V: TRBV19
size: NA
CDR3: CASSIVQGKGEKLFF
DNA: TGTGCCAGTAGTATCGTACAGGGTAAAGGAGAAAAACTGTTTTTT

D: NA
J: TRBJ1-2
V: TRBV18
size: NA
CDR3: CASSPGQSLVSNYGYTF
DNA: TGTGCCAGCTCACCTGGACAGTCCTTGGTATCTAACTATGGCTACACCTTC

D: NA
J: TRBJ1-5
V: TRBV6-6
size: NA
CDR3: CASSYYGGNSNQPQHF
DNA: TGTGCCAGCAGTTATTACGGGGGAAATAGCAATCAGCCCCAGCATTTT

D: TRBD1
J: TRBJ1-2
V: TRBV28
size: once
CDR3: CASSTTGGDYGYTF
DNA: TGTGCCAGCAGTACTACAGGGGGCGACTATGGCTACACCTTC

D: TRBD1
J: TRBJ1-1
V: TRBV6-5
size: NA
CDR3: CASSYSGQANTEAFF
DNA: TGTGCCAGCAGTTACTCCGGACAGGCGAACACTGAAGCTTTCTTT